The T cell receptor beta chain described here comes from a study of molecular identifiers for immune sequencing clone quantification. General study results and limits: Clonotypes topping 20 RNA copies carried over 98% of effector molecules but under 1% of naive ones.

V trimming: 0 bases; J trimming: 3 bases; junction bases outside the gene matches: 7. The CDR3 runs 16 residues. Germline V gene lookup returns CDR1 SGDLS and CDR2 YYNGEE. A CD8+CD4-CCR7+CD45RA+ gate was used to sort naive CD8 T cells. TCRdb passed the PCR reads through MiXCR, listing each CDR3 protein once. The profile covers 490,000 or so distinct CDR3 sequences, with around 23% appearing a single time and 0.7% to 0.9% taken by the ten largest. As concerns this clonotype: Its antigen is as yet unknown.

What was sequenced was naive CD8+ T cells from blood, with Jurkat cell RNA spiked in. The subset here: FACS-sorted CD8+CD4-CCR7+CD45RA+ naive T cells. The clonotype comes from a human donor in good health. Some libraries in this study had Jurkat cell RNA spiked in. J is TRBJ1-1 and V is TRBV9, with TRBD1 identical over 8 bases. The CDR3 loop reads CASSVGTGPIDTEAFF. The DNA of the CDR3 is TGTGCCAGCAGCGTAGGGACAGGGCCGATCGACACTGAAGCTTTCTTT.